What follows are 31 T cell receptor beta chains derived from one specimen sequenced in a study of blood T cell repertoires in COVID-19. Profiling relied on immunoSEQ multiplex PCR, and the TCRdb table lists in-frame clones only, not all of them. The sample consists of about 180,000 clones, roughly nine tenths of them appearing once. The specimen sequenced was PBMCs or T cells enriched from blood (not recorded which). The receptors derive from a human donor with acute COVID-19. The donor label of this sample is uncertain.

This chain joins TRBV5-4 and TRBJ2-5, with TRBD2 matching over 10 bases. The CDR3 runs 16 residues. Germline V gene sequence: CDR1 SGHNT, CDR2 YYREEE (reference sequence). Trimming took 2 bases from V and 5 from J; bases not matched to a gene: 9. CDR3 sequence (DNA): TGTGCCAGCAGCTTCAAGCGGGGGGGCCTTCAGGAGACCCAGTACTTC. Translated: CASSFKRGGLQETQYF. The variable domain in full, completed from reference TRBV5-4 and TRBJ2-5, reads ETGVTQSPTHLIKTRGQQVTLRCSSQSGHNTVSWYQQALGQGPQFIFQYYREEENGRGNFPPRFSGLQFPNYSSELNVNALELDDSALYLCASSFKRGGLQETQYFGPGTRLLVL.

This clone was observed a handful of times. The chain uses TRBV3-1 (or the pseudogene TRBV3-2) and TRBJ1-3, with 8 bases that match TRBD1. With 5 bases clipped from V and 0 bases from J, the junction kept 9 bases outside the gene matches. Germline lookup yields CDR1 LGHDT and CDR2 YNNKEL (reference sequence). The CDR3 is made up of 17 amino acids. The CDR3 coding sequence is TGTGCCAGCAGCTTGCCGCCTCAGGGGGCCTCTGGAAACACCATATATTTT. Residues: CASSLPPQGASGNTIYF.

The chain joins TRBV5-1 to TRBJ2-7; tentative D call: TRBD1 (6 bases). The germline V gene encodes CDR1 SGHRS and CDR2 YFSETQ. The CDR3 contains 16 residues. V was trimmed by 3 bases and J by 2 bases, leaving 18 bases between them. DNA for the CDR3: TGCGCCAGCAGCTCACCCGGGACAAAAAATCCCTACGAGCAGTACTTC. This codes for CASSSPGTKNPYEQYF.

V usage is TRBV6-5 and J usage is TRBJ1-6; tentatively, D is TRBD1 (5 bases). The CDR3 runs to 15 residues. Germline lookup yields CDR1 MNHEY and CDR2 SVGAGI. Trimming cost V 2 bases and J 13 bases, with 18 bases left between them. The CDR3 region has the DNA TGTGCCAGCAGTTACGCCGGGGGTCCAGCCACCCCCCTCCACTTT. Translating it yields CASSYAGGPATPLHF.

The chain couples TRBV2 to TRBJ2-1; 12 positions match TRBD2. Germline lookup yields CDR1 SNHLY and CDR2 FYNNEI. The J segment lost 7 bases and the V segment lost 4 bases, leaving 5 bases of the junction unmatched. This CDR3 has 15 amino acids. DNA for the CDR3: TGTGCCAGCAGTGGGCTAGCGGGGGGGCATAATGAGCAGTTCTTC. This translates into CASSGLAGGHNEQFF.

The CDR3 is CASSPAGNLHF. The DNA for the CDR3 is TGTGCCAGCAGCCCCGCAGGGAACCTCCACTTT. The chain has TRBV11-2 and TRBJ1-6; the D gene is possibly TRBD1 (5 bases). The CDR3 has 11 residues. CDR1 SGHAT and CDR2 FQNNGV come from the germline V gene. Trimming cost V 5 bases and J 15 bases, with 11 bases left between them. Complete variable domain (other parts from reference TRBV11-2 and TRBJ1-6): EAGVAQSPRYKIIEKRQSVAFWCNPISGHATLYWYQQILGQGPKLLIQFQNNGVVDDSQLPKDRFSAERLKGVDSTLKIQPAKLEDSAVYLCASSPAGNLHFGNGTRLTVT.

This sequence joins TRBV2 and TRBJ2-7, with 8 positions matching TRBD1. V lost 7 bases to trimming and J lost 2 bases; unmatched junction nucleotides: 4. Germline CDR1 SNHLY, CDR2 FYNNEI. The length of the CDR3 is 13 residues. DNA of the CDR3: TGTGCCAGCAAAAGACAGGGGACCTACGAGCAGTACTTC. This codes for CASKRQGTYEQYF.

The sample holds one count of this clone. The rearrangement joins TRBV29-1 to TRBJ2-5, with D uncertain. Germline values: CDR1 SQVTM, CDR2 ANQGSEA. The CDR3 has 13 residues. V was pared by 5 bases and J by 5 bases, with 15 bases between. Here the CDR3 DNA reads TGCAGCGTTCTGGCGGCCCAGTGGGAGACCCAGTACTTC. Its protein is CSVLAAQWETQYF. The complete variable domain, with remaining parts taken from reference TRBV29-1 and TRBJ2-5, reads SAVISQKPSRDICQRGTSLTIQCQVDSQVTMMFWYRQQPGQSLTLIATANQGSEATYESGFVIDKFPISRPNLTFSTLTVSNMSPEDSSIYLCSVLAAQWETQYFGPGTRLLVL.

V usage is TRBV11-3 and J usage is TRBJ2-5; possible D gene TRBD1, 6 bases. CDR1 is SGHNT, CDR2 YENEEA, per germline. V lost 1 base to trimming and J lost 3 bases, with 18 bases between them. The CDR3 has 17 amino acids. CDR3 in amino acids: CASSLGGTSDLKETQYF. The CDR3 DNA reads TGTGCCAGCAGCTTAGGAGGGACATCTGATTTAAAAGAGACCCAGTACTTC. The complete variable domain, with remaining parts taken from reference TRBV11-3 and TRBJ2-5, reads EAGVVQSPRYKIIEKKQPVAFWCNPISGHNTLYWYLQNLGQGPELLIRYENEEAVDDSQLPKDRFSAERLKGVDSTLKIQPAELGDSAVYLCASSLGGTSDLKETQYFGPGTRLLVL.

The count of this clone is one. V and J are TRBV11-2 and TRBJ2-7; TRBD1 might be the D (5 bases). V lost 5 bases and J 1 base, leaving 12 bases between the germline ends. The CDR3 extends over 14 amino acids. The germline gives CDR1 SGHAT, CDR2 FQNNGV. Written as DNA, the CDR3 is TGTGCCAGCAGCCGGCAGACAGAGTCCTACGAGCAGTACTTC. It yields the protein CASSRQTESYEQYF.

This clone was recorded only once. V is TRBV2 and J is TRBJ2-2; TRBD2 matches at 12 bases. After removal of 6 bases from V and 7 bases from J, the junction contained 15 bases not matched to a gene. Germline V gene lookup returns CDR1 SNHLY and CDR2 FYNNEI. CDR3 length equals 18 residues. Here the CDR3 DNA reads TGTGCCAGCAGGCTGACTCCGGCTAGCGGGGGGGCCGGCGGGGAGCTGTTTTTT. Its translation: CASRLTPASGGAGGELFF. Drawing the rest from reference TRBV2 and TRBJ2-2, the complete variable domain is EPEVTQTPSHQVTQMGQEVILRCVPISNHLYFYWYRQILGQKVEFLVSFYNNEISEKSEIFDDQFSVERPDGSNFTLKIRSTKLEDSAMYFCASRLTPASGGAGGELFFGEGSRLTVL.

The rearrangement uses TRBV5-4 and TRBJ2-2, with 13 bases lining up with TRBD2. This CDR3 spans 17 amino acids. The J segment lost 0 bases and the V segment lost 4 bases, leaving 3 bases of the junction unmatched. Germline CDR1 SGHNT, CDR2 YYREEE (reference sequence). The CDR3 sequence is CASSPGLAGANTGELFF. The CDR3 DNA is TGTGCCAGCAGCCCCGGACTAGCGGGGGCGAACACCGGGGAGCTGTTTTTT. Complete variable domain (other parts from reference TRBV5-4 and TRBJ2-2): ETGVTQSPTHLIKTRGQQVTLRCSSQSGHNTVSWYQQALGQGPQFIFQYYREEENGRGNFPPRFSGLQFPNYSSELNVNALELDDSALYLCASSPGLAGANTGELFFGEGSRLTVL.

The rearrangement links TRBV4-1 to TRBJ2-7, with D tentatively TRBD1 (6 bases). The CDR3 has 15 amino acids. V lost 1 base and J 1 base, leaving 11 bases between the germline ends. From germline, CDR1 is MGHRA and CDR2 YSYEKL. The DNA of the CDR3 is TGCGCCAGCAGCCAAGTAGGGGGAGAATCCTACGAGCAGTACTTC. This encodes CASSQVGGESYEQYF.

The gene calls are TRBV10-1 and TRBJ2-1, with D perhaps TRBD2 (6 bases). Germline loops: CDR1 WNHNN, CDR2 SYGVQD (reference sequence). Trimming shortened V by 9 bases and J by 7 bases, and 13 bases separated the two germline ends. The CDR3 has 12 amino acids. The CDR3 DNA reads as TGCGCCAGTGCGGGACTGAAAAATGAGCAGTTCTTC. Amino acid sequence: CASAGLKNEQFF.

The chain recombines TRBV7-2 with TRBJ1-4; maybe TRBD1 (5 bases). Germline V lookup: CDR1 SGHTA, CDR2 FQGNSA. The CDR3 runs 14 residues. V lost 4 bases and J lost 8, with 14 bases in between. The CDR3 protein is CASSYQGGEEKLFF. CDR3 sequence (DNA): TGTGCCAGCAGCTACCAGGGTGGGGAAGAAAAACTGTTTTTT.

V usage is TRBV30 and J usage is TRBJ2-7, with a tentative D call TRBD1 (5 bases). Germline loops: CDR1 GTSNPN, CDR2 SVGIG (reference sequence). This CDR3 contains 13 residues. The CDR3 protein is CATDSYLSYEQYF. CDR3 nucleotide sequence: TGTGCTACAGACAGTTACCTCTCCTACGAGCAGTACTTC.

The chain couples TRBV25-1 to TRBJ2-5; the D gene is possibly TRBD1 (5 bases). CDR1 is MGHDK and CDR2 is SYGVNS in the germline V gene. CDR3 length equals 15 residues. Trimming left V 1 base short and J 1 base short, with 10 bases between. CDR3 loop: CASSESVTAQETQYF. The CDR3 nucleotides are TGTGCCAGCAGTGAATCGGTGACAGCCCAAGAGACCCAGTACTTC.

The CDR3 sequence: CASSLGTSSNTGELFF. CDR3 coding DNA: TGTGCCAGCAGCTTGGGGACTAGCAGTAACACCGGGGAGCTGTTTTTT. V is TRBV5-4 and J is TRBJ2-2; 8 bases fit TRBD2. The CDR3 extends over 16 amino acids. V was pared by 0 bases and J by 2 bases, with 3 bases of the junction left unmatched. Germline loops: CDR1 SGHNT, CDR2 YYREEE (reference sequence).

The genes are TRBV10-3 and TRBJ2-7; TRBD1 aligns across 10 bases. There are 15 residues in the CDR3. Unmatched junction bases numbered 6, after V lost 2 bases and J lost 5 bases. Germline-derived CDR1 and CDR2 are ENHRY and SYGVKD. The DNA for the CDR3 is TGTGCCATCAGTGAGAGTAGACAGGGGGCTGACGAGCAGTACTTC. Translation: CAISESRQGADEQYF.

This clone was observed a few times. The V and J genes are TRBV6-1 and TRBJ2-7, with a tentative D call TRBD2 (5 bases). Trimming removed 2 bases from V and 2 bases from J, with 16 bases in between. Germline CDR1 reads MNHNS; CDR2 reads SASEGT. This CDR3 spans 16 amino acids. As DNA, the CDR3 is TGTGCCAGCAGTGAACTAGCTTCTCAACGACCCTACGAGCAGTACTTC. This translates into CASSELASQRPYEQYF.

V usage is TRBV11-2 and J usage is TRBJ2-3, with D possibly matching TRBD2 (6 bases). CDR1 SGHAT and CDR2 FQNNGV come from the germline V gene. CDR3 length: 13 amino acids. V lost 6 bases and J lost 3, with 10 bases in between. The CDR3 spells CASRGGGTDTQYF. In DNA form, the CDR3 reads TGTGCCAGCAGGGGGGGAGGAACAGATACGCAGTATTTT.

The chain combines TRBV7-6 with TRBJ1-1; D gene uncertain. Germline loops: CDR1 SGHVS, CDR2 FNYEAQ. The CDR3 sequence is 13 residues long. Deletions cut 1 base from V and 4 bases from J, with 7 bases between. The DNA for the CDR3 is TGTGCCAGCAGCTTAGGTATGAGCACTGAAGCTTTCTTT. The encoded protein is CASSLGMSTEAFF.

The chain recombines TRBV19 with TRBJ2-1; the D gene is possibly TRBD1 (5 bases). Germline loops: CDR1 LNHDA, CDR2 SQIVND (reference sequence). The CDR3 is made up of 14 amino acids. V was trimmed by 5 bases and J by 3 bases, leaving 11 bases between them. CDR3 in DNA: TGTGCCAGTAGTCCGTTGGACAACTACAATGAGCAGTTCTTC. Protein sequence: CASSPLDNYNEQFF.

V and J are TRBV18 and TRBJ1-1, with 9 bases identical to TRBD1. The V gene's germline CDR1 is KGHSH and CDR2 LQKENI. The V and J ends lost 3 bases and 10 bases, in that order; junction bases with no gene match: 9. CDR3 size: 14 residues. This CDR3 reads CASSPATGGEGAFF. CDR3 in DNA: TGTGCCAGCTCACCGGCAACAGGGGGCGAGGGAGCTTTCTTT.

This clone has a handful of counts. V usage is TRBV19 and J usage is TRBJ2-7, with 8 bases lining up with TRBD2. Germline V gene lookup returns CDR1 LNHDA and CDR2 SQIVND (reference sequence). The V and J ends lost 2 bases and 2 bases, in that order; junction bases with no gene match: 2. The CDR3 consists of 14 residues. The CDR3 is CASSINGGAYEQYF. The CDR3 bases are TGTGCCAGTAGTATAAACGGGGGGGCCTACGAGCAGTACTTC. Using reference TRBV19 and TRBJ2-7 for the parts outside the CDR3, the full variable domain is DGGITQSPKYLFRKEGQNVTLSCEQNLNHDAMYWYRQDPGQGLRLIYYSQIVNDFQKGDIAEGYSVSREKKESFPLTVTSAQKNPTAFYLCASSINGGAYEQYFGPGTRLTVT.

The chain employs TRBV5-4 and TRBJ2-7; D not resolved. The CDR3 has 13 amino acids. Between the trimmed V and J ends, which lost 2 bases and 1 base, there was a span of 7 bases. CDR1 and CDR2 from the germline V gene are SGHNT and YYREEE (reference sequence). CDR3 sequence reads: CASSFQASYEQYF. CDR3 DNA sequence: TGTGCCAGCAGCTTCCAAGCATCCTACGAGCAGTACTTC.

The chain is built from TRBV30 and TRBJ1-1, with 10 bases that match TRBD1. Germline CDR1 GTSNPN, CDR2 SVGIG (reference sequence). The V and J ends lost 3 bases and 1 base, in that order; junction bases with no gene match: 8. This CDR3 region has 16 residues. The CDR3 DNA reads as TGTGCCTGGAGGCCCAAGACAGGGGGCGCGAACACTGAAGCTTTCTTT. Translating gives CAWRPKTGGANTEAFF.

In its sample, this clone was seen once. The chain recombines TRBV27 with TRBJ1-5; no definite D call. Germline CDR1 MNHEY, CDR2 SMNVEV (reference sequence). The germline V and J ends were trimmed by 8 bases and 1 base, with 6 bases remaining between them. The CDR3 extends over 12 amino acids. Written as DNA, the CDR3 is TGTGCCAGCGGCCCAAGCAATCAGCCCCAGCATTTT. Translation: CASGPSNQPQHF.

There are a few counts of this clone. The chain has TRBV4-3 and TRBJ1-2, with 7 nucleotides matching TRBD1. Trimming cost V 5 bases and J 6 bases; bases outside gene matches: 6. CDR3 size: 13 residues. CDR1 is LGHNA, CDR2 YSLEER, per germline. CDR3 sequence reads: CASSLNRGHGYTF. The CDR3 nucleotides are TGCGCCAGCAGCTTGAACAGGGGCCATGGCTACACCTTC.

This clone has just one count. This chain connects TRBV7-2 to TRBJ1-2; maybe TRBD1 (5 bases). This CDR3 has 14 amino acids. Germline CDR1 SGHTA, CDR2 FQGNSA. V gave up 1 base and J gave up 4 bases, with 10 bases separating them. This CDR3 is CASSLGQLSYGYTF. The CDR3 nucleotides are TGTGCCAGCAGCTTAGGACAGCTTAGCTATGGCTACACCTTC.

The CDR3 region is CASSSAGQGRGYTF. The CDR3 DNA sequence: TGTGCCAGCAGCTCCGCCGGACAGGGAAGGGGCTACACCTTC. V gene TRBV11-2 combines with J gene TRBJ1-2; 8 bases line up with TRBD1. Germline trimming cut 4 bases from V and 8 bases from J; bases unmatched to any gene: 9. This CDR3 has 14 amino acids. Per the germline V gene, CDR1 is SGHAT and CDR2 is FQNNGV.